Included here is one T cell receptor beta chain sequence, with context. Its target is not known. This sample stems from a study of T cells in tumors after PD-1 blockade. The wider study: Blood samples averaged about 120,000 templates (range about 23,000-280,000) and over 35,000 unique clonotypes. Points from the study as a whole: Peripheral recruitment is suggested, as some novel exhausted tumor clones were in pre-treatment blood.

Template: tumor biopsy or peripheral blood genomic DNA, about 616-6,004 ng per sample. TCRdb keeps only in-frame clones here, not all; method: immunoSEQ multiplex PCR. This table has around 51,000 clones, about 84% appearing once. The sequence was obtained from a human donor with basal cell carcinoma. The input for sequencing was PBMCs, taken before anti-PD-1 treatment.

DNA for the CDR3: TGCGCCAGCAGGGACAGCCTCAACACCGGGGAGCTGTTTTTT. Its translation: CASRDSLNTGELFF. This chain uses TRBV5-1 with TRBJ2-2; D is possibly TRBD1 (6 bases). Looked up from germline, CDR1 is SGHRS and CDR2 is YFSETQ. V was cut by 5 bases and J by 2 bases, with 10 bases left in between. The CDR3 loop spans 14 amino acids.